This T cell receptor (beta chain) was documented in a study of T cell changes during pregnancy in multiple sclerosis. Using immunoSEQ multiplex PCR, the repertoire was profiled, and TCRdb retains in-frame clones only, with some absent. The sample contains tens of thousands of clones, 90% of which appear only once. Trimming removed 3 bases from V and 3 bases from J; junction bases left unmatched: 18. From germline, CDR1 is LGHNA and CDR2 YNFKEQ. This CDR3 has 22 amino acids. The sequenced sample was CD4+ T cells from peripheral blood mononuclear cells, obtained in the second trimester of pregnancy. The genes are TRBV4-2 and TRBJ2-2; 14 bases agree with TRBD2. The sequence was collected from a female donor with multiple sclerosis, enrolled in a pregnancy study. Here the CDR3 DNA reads TGTGCCAGCAGCCAGCGACGGACTCCGGGACTAGCGGGAGATTTTGACACCGGGGAGCTGTTTTTT. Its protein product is CASSQRRTPGLAGDFDTGELFF.